A single sample is the source of the 10 T cell receptor beta chains below, sequenced in a study of beta chain features in type 1 diabetes. The investigators reverse transcribed all of the isolated RNA, so they sequenced expressed TCRB transcripts. Assay: immunoSEQ multiplex PCR; the TCRdb copy retains only in-frame clones and omits some. Here the sample spans some 640,000 clones, over 13% being singletons. The antigens for these receptors are not known. Broader study findings: Among patients with Type 1 diabetes, TCRB CDR3s were moderately but significantly shorter in every one of the four CD4+ subsets.

The sequencing sample was made of naive CD4+ T cells from blood. The origin of the receptors is a man younger than 35 with type 1 diabetes.

This clone showed up just a few times. J is TRBJ2-3 and V is TRBV7-6; 10 bases are a match to TRBD1. The CDR3 contains 16 residues. Germline-derived CDR1 and CDR2 are SGHVS and FNYEAQ. V trimming: 1 base; J trimming: 1 base; junction bases outside the gene matches: 2. The CDR3 here is CASSLDGTGGTDTQYF. The CDR3 region has the DNA TGTGCCAGCAGCTTAGACGGGACAGGGGGCACAGATACGCAGTATTTT.

The chain is built from TRBV6-5 and TRBJ2-5; possible D gene TRBD1, 6 bases. In germline, CDR1 is MNHEY, CDR2 SVGAGI. V lost 6 bases to trimming and J lost 0 bases, with 8 bases between them. The CDR3 runs 13 residues. In DNA, the CDR3 is TGTGCCAGCAGAGGACAGAACCAAGAGACCCAGTACTTC. This translates into CASRGQNQETQYF.

The rearrangement links TRBV29-1 to TRBJ2-1, with 10 bases that match TRBD2. V dropped 5 bases and J dropped 0; count of bases not matched to a gene: 10. Germline V CDR1 and CDR2: SQVTM, ANQGSEA. CDR3 size: 17 residues. This chain's CDR3 is CSVPTGLAALSYNEQFF. Here the CDR3 DNA reads TGCAGCGTTCCAACTGGACTAGCGGCTCTCTCCTACAATGAGCAGTTCTTC.

CDR3 bases: TGTGCCTGCACACGGGGGGGGACTGAAGCTTTCTTT. Residues: CACTRGGTEAFF. The J gene is TRBJ1-1, the V gene TRBV30; TRBD1 is a possible D gene (5 bases). The CDR3 spans 12 residues. Looked up from germline, CDR1 is GTSNPN and CDR2 is SVGIG (reference sequence). With 6 bases removed from V and 5 bases from J, the gap between germline ends came to 13 bases.

This clone was picked up a small number of times. This sample also contains other DNA sequences that code for the same CDR3. The chain employs TRBV5-4 and TRBJ2-7; D is uncertain. The CDR3 sequence is 11 residues long. Germline CDR1 reads SGHNT; CDR2 reads YYREEE (reference sequence). Deletions cut 0 bases from V and 6 bases from J, with 4 bases between. The CDR3 nucleotides read TGTGCCAGCAGCTTGGAGGGCGAGCAGTACTTC. This encodes CASSLEGEQYF.

J is TRBJ2-3 and V is TRBV29-1; unclear D gene. V was pared by 3 bases and J by 5 bases, with 9 bases between. CDR1 is SQVTM, CDR2 ANQGSEA, per germline. The CDR3 covers 12 residues. For the CDR3, the DNA is TGCAGCGTTGATGCCTTCCAAGATACGCAGTATTTT. Protein product: CSVDAFQDTQYF.

The chain couples TRBV7-2 to TRBJ1-4; D ambiguous. The CDR3 is made up of 14 amino acids. The germline gives CDR1 SGHTA, CDR2 FQGNSA. With 5 bases removed from V and 5 bases from J, the gap between germline ends came to 12 bases. The CDR3 region is CASSPSGPNEKLFF. The CDR3, as DNA: TGTGCCAGCAGCCCAAGCGGACCGAATGAAAAACTGTTTTTT.

J is TRBJ1-2 and V is TRBV19; 7 nucleotides agree with TRBD1. CDR3 length: 13 residues. Germline CDR1 reads LNHDA; CDR2 reads SQIVND (reference sequence). Unmatched junction bases numbered 12, after V lost 10 bases and J lost 7 bases. DNA of the CDR3: TGTGCCACCCCGGGACAGCAAAAACCTGGCTACACCTTC. Translation: CATPGQQKPGYTF. Supplemented by reference TRBV19 and TRBJ1-2, the full variable domain reads DGGITQSPKYLFRKEGQNVTLSCEQNLNHDAMYWYRQDPGQGLRLIYYSQIVNDFQKGDIAEGYSVSREKKESFPLTVTSAQKNPTAFYLCATPGQQKPGYTFGSGTRLTVV.

This clone was counted only a few times. J is TRBJ2-6 and V is TRBV6-5, with D unclear. The germline V gene has CDR1 MNHEY and CDR2 SVGAGI. The CDR3 has 15 residues. The V end was cut by 6 bases, the J end by 3 bases, with 12 bases between. Here the CDR3 DNA reads TGTGCCAGCAGCCTGAGTTTATATGGGGCCAACGTCCTGACTTTC. It yields the protein CASSLSLYGANVLTF.

This clone was counted only a few times. CDR3 amino acids: CASSTQTGAGELFF. CDR3 in DNA: TGTGCCAGTAGTACCCAGACCGGAGCCGGGGAGCTGTTTTTT. The J gene is TRBJ2-2, the V gene TRBV19; D unresolved. This CDR3 is 14 amino acids long. V was shortened by 4 bases and J by 6 bases, with 12 bases between the two germline ends. Germline V gene sequence: CDR1 LNHDA, CDR2 SQIVND (reference sequence).